This T cell receptor (beta chain) was observed in a study of CD8 T cells in Susac syndrome (dated by TCRdb to between 2017 and 2020). With regard to the full study: Of the Susac syndrome patients who were sequenced, roughly 6 had clinically active disease and roughly eight were in clinical remission. At the time of blood withdrawal, Susac syndrome patients were either therapy-naive, taking corticosteroids (with some also receiving IVIg), or on IVIg alone. Whether CD8+ T cell activation and differentiation in Susac syndrome was antigen driven was tested using repertoire sequencing. Paper-wide results and their limitations: The number of individuals in the TCR sequencing and HLA analysis was acknowledged as relatively small. No clonal expansion was detected in the CD4+ T cell repertoire of Susac syndrome patients.

Peripheral blood CD8+ and CD4+ T cells from healthy donors, Susac syndrome patients and multiple sclerosis patients were profiled using high-throughput TCR beta sequencing. The Susac syndrome patients fulfilled recently defined diagnostic criteria for definite or probable disease. Bulk CD8+ and CD4+ T cells were purified magnetically by negative isolation, whereas CD8+ TEMRA cells were enriched by FACS. Blood was drawn into EDTA tubes, processed within 24 hours, and PBMCs were isolated by density gradient centrifugation. PBMCs intended for TCR sequencing were cryopreserved in liquid nitrogen and were subsequently thawed in a 37 degrees C water bath. The sorted or isolated CD4+, CD8+ and CD8+ TEMRA cells had a purity of 90% or higher. RNA was extracted using the RNeasy kit, and 0.5 to 1 microgram was reverse transcribed with random hexamers. TCR beta CDR3 regions were amplified with the immunoSEQ multiplex PCR assay covering 54 Vbeta and 13 Jbeta segments. Bias from PCR amplification was corrected by using a synthetic template baseline for primer optimization and for computational correction. The paper's processing steps were these. Only productive sequences were kept, with reads annotated to V, D and J genes according to IMGT and analyzed in immunoSEQ Analyzer. Clonality was computed as one minus Shannon entropy normalized by log2 of the number of productive unique sequences. Public and private clones were assessed among the 100 most prevalent clones of each patient and control. A clone was defined as Susac-specific if it was absent from the healthy and MS cohorts, from some 1,100 published viral clones and from other ImmuneACCESS disease sequences. TCRdb cleaned the public reads at Q25 with fastp, built clones with MiXCR and kept in-frame beta chains. Rows with one shared CDR3 protein collapse into an entry with the most common genes and DNA. The V and J calls were not made by the authors but by TCRdb's processing. The sample records 55,000 to 75,000 distinct CDR3 sequences, 93% of which are singletons. More than 0.13% of the sample is held by the ten biggest clonotypes.

Details on this clonotype: This clone's antigen is unknown. No base quality values were provided; no much bigger clone lies one nucleotide off.

Input material: CD4+ T cells from PBMCs. The clonotype comes from a human donor with Susac syndrome.

For the CDR3, the sequence is CASSLGSSYNSPLHF. The nucleotide sequence is given as TGTGCCAGCAGCTTGGGGAGCTCCTATAATTCACCCCTCCACTTT. The V gene is TRBV5-8 and the J gene is TRBJ1-6; the D gene identity is not certain. The germline V gene provides CDR1 SGHTS and CDR2 YDEGEE. Taken from cysteine to phenylalanine, the CDR3 has 15 residues. Only the CDR3 region is kept as DNA, spanning 45 bases read in frame from base 1. The V end loses 0 bases and the J end loses 0 bases, and a stretch of 4 bases separates them.